Below, 11 T cell receptor beta chains from the same sample are listed, as sequenced in a study of blood T cell repertoires in COVID-19. Profiling relied on immunoSEQ multiplex PCR, and the TCRdb table lists in-frame clones only, not all of them. The sample lists about 71,000 clones; around nine tenths were seen once. The sequencing sample was made of peripheral blood. These receptors originate from a human donor in a cohort sampled during active COVID-19.

The chain links TRBV28 to TRBJ1-2; weak D call: TRBD1 (6 bases). From germline, CDR1 is MDHEN and CDR2 SYDVKM. With 2 bases removed from V and 4 bases from J, the gap between germline ends came to 11 bases. This CDR3 contains 14 residues. CDR3 in amino acids: CASSLQGSVYGYTF. CDR3 DNA: TGTGCCAGCAGTTTACAGGGGTCGGTCTATGGCTACACCTTC.

This rearrangement joins TRBV30 to TRBJ2-2; 10 bases are shared with TRBD1. V lost 0 bases, J lost 4 bases, and 8 bases stayed unmatched. Germline loops: CDR1 GTSNPN, CDR2 SVGIG (reference sequence). This CDR3 spans 17 amino acids. The CDR3 sequence: CAWSVRGWDRGTGELFF. The CDR3, as DNA: TGTGCCTGGAGTGTACGGGGCTGGGACAGGGGCACCGGGGAGCTGTTTTTT. The complete variable domain, with remaining parts taken from reference TRBV30 and TRBJ2-2, reads SQTIHQWPATLVQPVGSPLSLECTVEGTSNPNLYWYRQAAGRGLQLLFYSVGIGQISSEVPQNLSASRPQDRQFILSSKKLLLSDSGFYLCAWSVRGWDRGTGELFFGEGSRLTVL.

The V and J genes are TRBV7-2 and TRBJ2-5; 13 nucleotides align to TRBD2. The V segment lost 3 bases and the J segment 2 bases; nucleotides outside the gene matches: 0. The CDR3 is 15 amino acids. Per germline, CDR1 SGHTA and CDR2 FQGNSA. CDR3 coding DNA: TGTGCCAGCAGCTTGGGACTAGCGGGACAAGAGACCCAGTACTTC. This translates into CASSLGLAGQETQYF.

Comments on this clone: The same CDR3 also results from other DNA sequences found in this sample. The chain combines TRBV5-1 with TRBJ2-2; TRBD1 matches at 7 bases. This CDR3 comprises 15 residues. The ends lost 4 bases at V and 1 base at J; junction bases unmatched: 4. Germline CDR1 SGHRS, CDR2 YFSETQ. CDR3 residues: CASSLSGGNTGELFF. DNA for the CDR3: TGCGCCAGCAGCCTGTCAGGGGGGAACACCGGGGAGCTGTTTTTT.

This sequence joins TRBV7-9 and TRBJ1-4; tentative D call: TRBD1 (6 bases). Germline V CDR1 and CDR2: SEHNR, FQNEAQ (reference sequence). The V and J ends lost 1 base and 7 bases respectively, with 16 bases between them. The CDR3 length is 16 residues. The CDR3 region has the DNA TGTGCCAGCAGCTTAGGGTTGTGGCAGGGGAGTGAAAAACTGTTTTTT. This encodes CASSLGLWQGSEKLFF.

This chain connects TRBV6-5 to TRBJ1-2; 7 nucleotides match TRBD1. This CDR3 has 13 residues. V lost 7 bases to trimming and J lost 7 bases; unmatched junction nucleotides: 9. The germline CDR1 and CDR2 sequences are MNHEY and SVGAGI. CDR3 bases: TGTGCCAGCACCCGAGAGGGGGCGCCTGGCTACACCTTC. Its protein product is CASTREGAPGYTF.

The chain carries TRBV27 and TRBJ1-5, with D possibly matching TRBD1 (5 bases). Per germline, CDR1 MNHEY and CDR2 SMNVEV (reference sequence). Trimming removed 5 bases from V and 3 bases from J, with 11 bases in between. The CDR3 is made up of 14 amino acids. The CDR3 region has the DNA TGTGCCAGCAGTCCCCAGGGTTCCAATCAGCCCCAGCATTTT. Translated: CASSPQGSNQPQHF.

The genes are TRBV3-1 (or the pseudogene TRBV3-2) and TRBJ2-1; a possible D gene is TRBD2 (6 bases). V lost 4 bases to trimming and J lost 4 bases, with 17 bases between them. The CDR3 is made up of 16 amino acids. Germline lookup yields CDR1 LGHDT and CDR2 YNNKEL (reference sequence). The CDR3 here is CASSREGLGGYNEQFF. The CDR3 DNA reads TGTGCCAGCAGCCGAGAGGGACTGGGGGGTTACAATGAGCAGTTCTTC.

The J gene is TRBJ2-1, the V gene TRBV4-1, with 8 bases matching TRBD1. In germline, CDR1 is MGHRA, CDR2 YSYEKL. The CDR3 extends over 14 amino acids. Trimming removed 0 bases from V and 7 bases from J; junction bases left unmatched: 2. CDR3 sequence: CASSQEDRANEQFF. The CDR3 DNA is TGCGCCAGCAGCCAAGAGGACAGGGCGAATGAGCAGTTCTTC.

The chain employs TRBV7-9 and TRBJ1-5; 9 positions match TRBD1. V trimming: 4 bases; J trimming: 3 bases; junction bases outside the gene matches: 4. The CDR3 covers 15 residues. Per germline, CDR1 SEHNR and CDR2 FQNEAQ (reference sequence). This CDR3 is CASSSHRGPNQPQHF. In DNA form, the CDR3 reads TGTGCCAGCAGCTCCCACAGGGGGCCCAATCAGCCCCAGCATTTT. Full variable domain (rest looked up from reference TRBV7-9 and TRBJ1-5): DTGVSQNPRHKITKRGQNVTFRCDPISEHNRLYWYRQTLGQGPEFLTYFQNEAQLEKSRLLSDRFSAERPKGSFSTLEIQRTEQGDSAMYLCASSSHRGPNQPQHFGDGTRLSIL.

This chain links TRBV11-2 with TRBJ2-2; D is possibly TRBD1 (6 bases). Trimming shortened V by 5 bases and J by 1 base, and 11 bases separated the two germline ends. Germline loops: CDR1 SGHAT, CDR2 FQNNGV. CDR3 size: 15 residues. CDR3 sequence (DNA): TGTGCCAGCAGCCGAGAGGGACAGAACACCGGGGAGCTGTTTTTT. It translates to CASSREGQNTGELFF.